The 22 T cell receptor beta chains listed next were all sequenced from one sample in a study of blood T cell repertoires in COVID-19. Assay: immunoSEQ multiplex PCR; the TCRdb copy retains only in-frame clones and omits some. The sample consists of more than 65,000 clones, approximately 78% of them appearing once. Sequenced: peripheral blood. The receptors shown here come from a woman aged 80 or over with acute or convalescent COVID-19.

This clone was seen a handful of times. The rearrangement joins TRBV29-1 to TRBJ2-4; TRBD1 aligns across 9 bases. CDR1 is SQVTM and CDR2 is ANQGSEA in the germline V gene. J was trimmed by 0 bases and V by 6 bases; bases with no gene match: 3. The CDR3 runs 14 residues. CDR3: CSVWDREAKNIQYF. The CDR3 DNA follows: TGCAGCGTCTGGGACAGGGAAGCCAAAAACATTCAGTACTTC.

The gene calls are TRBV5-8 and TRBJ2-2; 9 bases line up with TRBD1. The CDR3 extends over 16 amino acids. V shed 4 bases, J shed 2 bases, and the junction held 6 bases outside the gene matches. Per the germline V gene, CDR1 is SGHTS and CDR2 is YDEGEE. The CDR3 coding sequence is TGTGCCAGCAGCAATAACAGGGGGCAAAACACCGGGGAGCTGTTTTTT. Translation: CASSNNRGQNTGELFF.

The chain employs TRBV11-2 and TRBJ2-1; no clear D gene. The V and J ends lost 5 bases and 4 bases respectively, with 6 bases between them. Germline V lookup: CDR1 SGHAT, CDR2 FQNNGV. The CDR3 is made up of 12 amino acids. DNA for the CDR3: TGTGCCAGCAGCCTCCAGTACAATGAGCAGTTCTTC. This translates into CASSLQYNEQFF.

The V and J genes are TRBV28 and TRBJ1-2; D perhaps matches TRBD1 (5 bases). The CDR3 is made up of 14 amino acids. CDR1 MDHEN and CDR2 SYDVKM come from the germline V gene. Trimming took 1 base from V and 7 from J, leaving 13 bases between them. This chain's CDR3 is CASSLLVGVGGYTF. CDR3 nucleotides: TGTGCCAGCAGTTTATTGGTAGGGGTGGGTGGCTACACCTTC.

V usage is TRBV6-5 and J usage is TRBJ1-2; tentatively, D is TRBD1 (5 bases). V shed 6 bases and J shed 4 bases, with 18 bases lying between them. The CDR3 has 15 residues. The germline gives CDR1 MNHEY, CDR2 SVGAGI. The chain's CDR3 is CASRGDGGSIYGYTF. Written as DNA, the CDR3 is TGTGCCAGCAGAGGGGATGGGGGGTCTATCTATGGCTACACCTTC.

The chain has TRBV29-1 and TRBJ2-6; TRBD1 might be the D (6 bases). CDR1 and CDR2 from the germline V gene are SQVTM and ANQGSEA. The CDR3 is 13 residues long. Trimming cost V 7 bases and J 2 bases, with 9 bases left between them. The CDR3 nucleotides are TGCAGCGCCCAGGGGACTGGGGCCAACGTCCTGACTTTC. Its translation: CSAQGTGANVLTF.

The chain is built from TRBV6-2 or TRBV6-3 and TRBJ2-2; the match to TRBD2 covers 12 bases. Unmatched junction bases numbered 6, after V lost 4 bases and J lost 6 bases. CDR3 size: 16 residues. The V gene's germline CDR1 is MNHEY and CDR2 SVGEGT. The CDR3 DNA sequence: TGTGCCAGCAGTTCACGGACTAGCGGGGTATCCGGGGAGCTGTTTTTT. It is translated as CASSSRTSGVSGELFF.

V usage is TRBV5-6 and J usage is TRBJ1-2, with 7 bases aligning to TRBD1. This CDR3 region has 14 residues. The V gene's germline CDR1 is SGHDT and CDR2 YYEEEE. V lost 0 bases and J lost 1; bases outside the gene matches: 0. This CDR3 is CASSLGDSNYGYTF. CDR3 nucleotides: TGTGCCAGCAGCTTGGGGGACAGTAACTATGGCTACACCTTC.

CDR3 DNA sequence: TGCGCCAGCAGCTCCATTGTCGGGACTGAAGCTTTCTTT. Translated, it gives CASSSIVGTEAFF. This chain links TRBV5-1 with TRBJ1-1; D remains ambiguous. Germline-derived CDR1 and CDR2 are SGHRS and YFSETQ. The CDR3 extends over 13 amino acids. Trimming took 3 bases from V and 5 from J, leaving 11 bases between them.

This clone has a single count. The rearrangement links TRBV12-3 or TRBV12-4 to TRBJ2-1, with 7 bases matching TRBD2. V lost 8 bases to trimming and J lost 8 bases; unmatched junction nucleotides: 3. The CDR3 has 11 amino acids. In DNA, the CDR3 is TGTGCCAGCGCGGGGGTCGATGAGCAGTTCTTC. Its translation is CASAGVDEQFF.

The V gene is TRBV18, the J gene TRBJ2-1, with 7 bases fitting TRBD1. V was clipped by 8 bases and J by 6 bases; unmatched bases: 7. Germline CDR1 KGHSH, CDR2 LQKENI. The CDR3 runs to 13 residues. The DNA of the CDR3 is TGTGCCAGCGCCGTAGGGGGCTTCAATGAGCAGTTCTTC. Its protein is CASAVGGFNEQFF.

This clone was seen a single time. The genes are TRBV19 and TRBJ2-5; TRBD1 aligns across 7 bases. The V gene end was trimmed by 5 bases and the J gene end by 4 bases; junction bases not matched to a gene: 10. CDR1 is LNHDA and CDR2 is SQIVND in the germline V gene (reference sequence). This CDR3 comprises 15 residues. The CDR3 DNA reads TGTGCCAGTAGTGCCTACAGGGGTGGTGGAGAGACCCAGTACTTC. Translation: CASSAYRGGGETQYF.

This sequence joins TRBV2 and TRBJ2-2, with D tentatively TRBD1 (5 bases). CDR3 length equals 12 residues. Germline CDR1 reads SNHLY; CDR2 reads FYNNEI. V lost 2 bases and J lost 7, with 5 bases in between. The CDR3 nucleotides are TGTGCCAGCAGTGAACAGGGCGGGGAGCTGTTTTTT. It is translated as CASSEQGGELFF.

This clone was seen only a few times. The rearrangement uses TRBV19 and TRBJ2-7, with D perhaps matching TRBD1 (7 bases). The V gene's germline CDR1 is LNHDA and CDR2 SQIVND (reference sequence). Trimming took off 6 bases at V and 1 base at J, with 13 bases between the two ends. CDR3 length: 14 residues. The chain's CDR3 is CASSLTGRSYEQYF. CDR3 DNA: TGTGCCAGTAGCCTGACAGGGAGGTCCTACGAGCAGTACTTC.

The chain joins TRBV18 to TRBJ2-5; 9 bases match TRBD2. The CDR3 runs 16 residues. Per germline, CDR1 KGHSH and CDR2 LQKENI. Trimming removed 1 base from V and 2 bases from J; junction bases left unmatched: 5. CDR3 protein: CASSPLAGGFQETQYF. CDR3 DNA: TGTGCCAGCTCACCACTCGCGGGGGGGTTTCAAGAGACCCAGTACTTC.

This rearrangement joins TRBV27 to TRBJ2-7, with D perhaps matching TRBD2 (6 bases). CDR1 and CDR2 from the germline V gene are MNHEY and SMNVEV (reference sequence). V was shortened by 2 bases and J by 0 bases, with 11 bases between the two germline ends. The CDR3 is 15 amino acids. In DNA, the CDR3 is TGTGCCAGCAGTTTAGGAGGGGTCAGCTCCTACGAGCAGTACTTC. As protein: CASSLGGVSSYEQYF.

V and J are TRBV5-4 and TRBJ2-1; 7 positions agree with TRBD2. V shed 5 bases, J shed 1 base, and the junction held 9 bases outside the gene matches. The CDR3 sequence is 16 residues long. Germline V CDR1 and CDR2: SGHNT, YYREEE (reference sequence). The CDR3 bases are TGTGCCAGCAGTCTGGGGGGGAGCGGGTCCTACAATGAGCAGTTCTTC. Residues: CASSLGGSGSYNEQFF.

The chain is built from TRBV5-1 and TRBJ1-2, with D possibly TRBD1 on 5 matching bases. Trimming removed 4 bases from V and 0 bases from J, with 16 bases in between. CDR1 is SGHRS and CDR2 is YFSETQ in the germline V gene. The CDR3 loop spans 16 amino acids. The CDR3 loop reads CASSLETDRANYGYTF. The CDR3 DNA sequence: TGCGCCAGCAGCCTGGAAACCGACAGAGCTAACTATGGCTACACCTTC.

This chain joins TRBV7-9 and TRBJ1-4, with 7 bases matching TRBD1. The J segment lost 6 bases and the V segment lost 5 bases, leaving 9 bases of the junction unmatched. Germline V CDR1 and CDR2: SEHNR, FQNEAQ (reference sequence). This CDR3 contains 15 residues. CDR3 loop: CASSPNRGRDEKLFF. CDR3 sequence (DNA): TGTGCCAGCAGCCCTAACAGGGGTAGGGATGAAAAACTGTTTTTT.

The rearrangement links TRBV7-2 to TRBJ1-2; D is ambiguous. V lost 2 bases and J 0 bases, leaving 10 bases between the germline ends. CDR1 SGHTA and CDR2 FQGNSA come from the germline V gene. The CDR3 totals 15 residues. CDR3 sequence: CASSLLPNSNYGYTF. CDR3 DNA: TGTGCCAGCAGCTTATTACCTAACTCTAACTATGGCTACACCTTC.

The CDR3 DNA reads as TGTGCCAGCAGCCTCACCAGGGGTTCACCCCTCCACTTT. It yields the protein CASSLTRGSPLHF. J is TRBJ1-6 and V is TRBV12-3 or TRBV12-4; D might be TRBD1 (6 bases). With 6 bases removed from V and 9 bases from J, the gap between germline ends came to 12 bases. The CDR3 is made up of 13 amino acids.

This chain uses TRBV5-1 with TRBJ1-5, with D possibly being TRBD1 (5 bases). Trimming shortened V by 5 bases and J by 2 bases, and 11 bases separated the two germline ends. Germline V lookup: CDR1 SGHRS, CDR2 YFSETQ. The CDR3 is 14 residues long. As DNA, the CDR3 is TGCGCCAGCAGGCCGGGGGACGGCAATCAGCCCCAGCATTTT. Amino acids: CASRPGDGNQPQHF.